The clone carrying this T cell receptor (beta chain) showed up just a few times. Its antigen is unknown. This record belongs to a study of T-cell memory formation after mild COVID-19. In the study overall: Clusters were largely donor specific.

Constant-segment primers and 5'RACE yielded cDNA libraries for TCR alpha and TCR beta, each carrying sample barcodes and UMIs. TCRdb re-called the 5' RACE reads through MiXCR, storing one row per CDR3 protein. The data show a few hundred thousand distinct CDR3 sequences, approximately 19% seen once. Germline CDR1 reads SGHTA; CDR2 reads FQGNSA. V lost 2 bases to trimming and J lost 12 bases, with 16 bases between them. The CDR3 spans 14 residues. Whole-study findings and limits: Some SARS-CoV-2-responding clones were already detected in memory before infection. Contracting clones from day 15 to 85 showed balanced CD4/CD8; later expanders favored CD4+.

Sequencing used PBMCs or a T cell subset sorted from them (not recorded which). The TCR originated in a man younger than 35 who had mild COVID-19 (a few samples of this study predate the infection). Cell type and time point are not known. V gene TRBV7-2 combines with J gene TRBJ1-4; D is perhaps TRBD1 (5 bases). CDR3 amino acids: CASSLQISGRELFF. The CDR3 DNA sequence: TGTGCCAGCAGCTTACAAATTTCAGGGCGGGAACTGTTTTTT.